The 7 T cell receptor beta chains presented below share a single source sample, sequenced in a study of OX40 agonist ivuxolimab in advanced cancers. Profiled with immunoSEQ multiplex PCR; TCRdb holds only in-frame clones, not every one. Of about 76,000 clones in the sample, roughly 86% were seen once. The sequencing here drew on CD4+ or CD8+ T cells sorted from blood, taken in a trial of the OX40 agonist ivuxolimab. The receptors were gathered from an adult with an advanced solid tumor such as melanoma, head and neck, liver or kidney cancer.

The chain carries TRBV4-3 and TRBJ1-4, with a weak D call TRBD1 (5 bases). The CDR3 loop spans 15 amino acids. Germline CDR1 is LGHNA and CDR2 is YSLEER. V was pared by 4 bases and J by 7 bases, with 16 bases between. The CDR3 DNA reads TGCGCCAGCAGCCGCCAGGGAATATGGTTTGAAAAACTGTTTTTT. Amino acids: CASSRQGIWFEKLFF.

CDR3 nucleotides: TGTGCCAGCAGCCAAGATCAGGGCTCCGGTTCACCCCTCCACTTT. Translation gives CASSQDQGSGSPLHF. The J gene is TRBJ1-6, the V gene TRBV4-2, with D perhaps TRBD1 (5 bases). CDR3 length: 15 residues. Germline-derived CDR1 and CDR2 are LGHNA and YNFKEQ. Trimming took off 0 bases at V and 9 bases at J, with 12 bases between the two ends.

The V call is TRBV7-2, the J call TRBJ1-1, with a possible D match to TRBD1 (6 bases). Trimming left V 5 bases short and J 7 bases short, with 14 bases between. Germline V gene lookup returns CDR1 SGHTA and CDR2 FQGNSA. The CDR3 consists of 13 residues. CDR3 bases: TGTGCCAGCAGCAGGGGGGAAATATATGAAGCTTTCTTT. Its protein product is CASSRGEIYEAFF. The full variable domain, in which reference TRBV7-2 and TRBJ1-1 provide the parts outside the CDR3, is GAGVSQSPSNKVTEKGKDVELRCDPISGHTALYWYRQSLGQGLEFLIYFQGNSAPDKSGLPSDRFSAERTGGSVSTLTIQRTQQEDSAVYLCASSRGEIYEAFFGQGTRLTVV.

This CDR3 reads CASSDRTAGGGYTF. The CDR3 coding sequence is TGTGCCAGCAGCGACCGGACAGCCGGGGGTGGCTACACCTTC. The V and J genes are TRBV11-2 and TRBJ1-2; D might be TRBD1 (6 bases). This CDR3 region has 14 residues. Trimming removed 5 bases from V and 7 bases from J, with 17 bases in between. Germline CDR1 is SGHAT and CDR2 is FQNNGV.

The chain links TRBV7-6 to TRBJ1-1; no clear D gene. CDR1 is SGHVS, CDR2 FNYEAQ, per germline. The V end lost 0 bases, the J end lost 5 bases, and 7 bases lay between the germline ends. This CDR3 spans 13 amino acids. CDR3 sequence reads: CASSLALSTEAFF. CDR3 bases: TGTGCCAGCAGCTTAGCGCTGTCAACTGAAGCTTTCTTT.

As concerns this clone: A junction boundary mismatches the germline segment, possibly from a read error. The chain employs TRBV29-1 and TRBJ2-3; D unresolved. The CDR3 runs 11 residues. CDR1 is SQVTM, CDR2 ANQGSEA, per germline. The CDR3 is CSAERVGTQYF. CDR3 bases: TGCAGCGCTGAAAGGGTGGGTACGCAGTATTTT.

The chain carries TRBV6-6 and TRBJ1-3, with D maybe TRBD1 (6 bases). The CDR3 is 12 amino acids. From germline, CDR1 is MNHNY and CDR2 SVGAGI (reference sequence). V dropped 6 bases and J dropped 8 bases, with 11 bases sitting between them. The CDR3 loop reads CASSQGWDTIYF. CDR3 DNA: TGTGCCAGCAGCCAGGGGTGGGACACCATATATTTT.